The text below deals with one T cell receptor beta chain. Methods used by the authors: Quantification of nucleated cells was approximated via reference gene primer amplification. This table comes from immunoSEQ multiplex PCR, and its TCRdb copy is limited to in-frame clones, with some not included. For V, J and clone size, that table is used; D and trimming come from the DNA. This table holds about 130,000 clones, about 89% found once. The entry originates in a study of blood T cell repertoires in COVID-19. Study summary: The study drew acute and convalescent COVID-19 samples from the United States, Italy and Spain. Nucleic acid was either cDNA or gDNA, and it came from T cells, B-cell-depleted T cells, or PBMCs.

The Seattle patients, enrolled during active infection, were followed longitudinally. CDR1 is SGHDN, CDR2 FVKESK, per germline. The V end was cut by 3 bases, the J end by 0 bases, with 12 bases between. The CDR3 runs 16 residues. This sequence was found in a woman aged 70-85 years with COVID-19, enrolled during active disease. The chain joins TRBV14 to TRBJ1-5; D remains ambiguous. Sequencing was done on a sample of peripheral blood. In DNA form, the CDR3 reads TGTGCCAGCAGCCACCCCGGGGTGATTAGCAATCAGCCCCAGCATTTT. Its translation is CASSHPGVISNQPQHF.